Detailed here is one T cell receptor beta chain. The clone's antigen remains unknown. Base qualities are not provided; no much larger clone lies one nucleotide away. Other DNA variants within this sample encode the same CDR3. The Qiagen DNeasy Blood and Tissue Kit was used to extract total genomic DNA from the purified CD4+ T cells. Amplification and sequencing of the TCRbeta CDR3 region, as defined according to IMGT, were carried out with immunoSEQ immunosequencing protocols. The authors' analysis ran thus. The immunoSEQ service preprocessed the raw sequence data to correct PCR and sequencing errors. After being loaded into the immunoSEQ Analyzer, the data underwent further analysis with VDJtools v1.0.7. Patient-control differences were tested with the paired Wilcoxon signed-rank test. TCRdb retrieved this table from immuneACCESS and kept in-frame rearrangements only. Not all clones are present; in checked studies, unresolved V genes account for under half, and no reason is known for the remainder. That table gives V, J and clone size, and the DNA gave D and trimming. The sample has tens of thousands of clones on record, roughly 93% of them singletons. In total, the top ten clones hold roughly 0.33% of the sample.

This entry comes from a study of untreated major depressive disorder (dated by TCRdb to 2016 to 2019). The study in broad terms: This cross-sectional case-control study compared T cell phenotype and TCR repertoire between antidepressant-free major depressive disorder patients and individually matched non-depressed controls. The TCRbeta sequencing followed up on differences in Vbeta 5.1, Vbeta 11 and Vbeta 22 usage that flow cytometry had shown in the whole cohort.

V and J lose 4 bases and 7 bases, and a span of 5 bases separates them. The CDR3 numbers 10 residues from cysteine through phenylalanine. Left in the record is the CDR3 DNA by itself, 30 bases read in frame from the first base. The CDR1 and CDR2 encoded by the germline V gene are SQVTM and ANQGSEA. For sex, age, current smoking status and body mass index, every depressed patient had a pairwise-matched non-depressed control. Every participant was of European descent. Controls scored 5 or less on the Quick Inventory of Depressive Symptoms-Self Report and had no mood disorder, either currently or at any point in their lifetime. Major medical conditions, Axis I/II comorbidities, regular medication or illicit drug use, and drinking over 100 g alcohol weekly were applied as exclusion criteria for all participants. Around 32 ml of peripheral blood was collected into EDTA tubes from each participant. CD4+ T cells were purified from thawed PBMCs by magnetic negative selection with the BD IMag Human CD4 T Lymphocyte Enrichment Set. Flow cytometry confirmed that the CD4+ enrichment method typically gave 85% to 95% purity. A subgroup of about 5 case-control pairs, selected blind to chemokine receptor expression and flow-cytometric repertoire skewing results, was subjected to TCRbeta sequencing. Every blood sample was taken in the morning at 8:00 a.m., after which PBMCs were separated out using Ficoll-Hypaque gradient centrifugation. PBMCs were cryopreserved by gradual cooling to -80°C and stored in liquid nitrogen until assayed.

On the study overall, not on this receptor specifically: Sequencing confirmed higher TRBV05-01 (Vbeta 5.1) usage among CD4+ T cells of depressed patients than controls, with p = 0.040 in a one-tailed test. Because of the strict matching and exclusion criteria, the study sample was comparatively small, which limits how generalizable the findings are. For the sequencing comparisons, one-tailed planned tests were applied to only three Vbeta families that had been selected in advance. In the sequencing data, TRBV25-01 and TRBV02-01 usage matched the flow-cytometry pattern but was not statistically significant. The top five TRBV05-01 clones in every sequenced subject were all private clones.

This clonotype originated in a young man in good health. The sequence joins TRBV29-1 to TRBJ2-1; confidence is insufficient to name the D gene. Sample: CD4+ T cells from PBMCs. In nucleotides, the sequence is TGCAGCGTTGGGCTAAATGAGCAGTTCTTC. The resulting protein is CSVGLNEQFF.